A single T cell receptor beta chain is shown here with its context. What antigen it recognizes has not been identified. Per-base qualities were not stored, and no clone one base away is much larger. These data originate in a study of blood T cell repertoires in COVID-19 (dated by TCRdb to the early 2020s). For the wider study: Collaborator samples came from the United States, Italy and Spain and covered acute and convalescent phases of COVID-19. The sample metadata nearly always contained a de-identified subject ID, COVID-19 status, age in years and sex. Deeply sampled blood TCRbeta repertoires from subjects exposed to, actively infected with, or recovered from COVID-19 were included in the dataset. Where HLA class I and class II types were available, the types were taken from metadata supplied by the sample provider, not from assay-based typing. The repertoires were released in a freely available public database intended as a resource for research on the immune response to SARS-CoV-2. The samples were drawn from two sources: the first 160 participants of the ongoing ImmuneRACE study, and over 1,000 subjects contributed by 6 global collaborators. The prospective study material was composed of cDNA or gDNA derived from T cells, B-cell-depleted T cells, or PBMCs.

Whole blood was collected in K2EDTA tubes by collaborating institutions according to the institutions' own protocols. For TCRbeta analysis, collaborator samples were shipped as frozen whole blood, as isolated PBMCs, or as DNA extracted from either sample type. The immunoSEQ Assay, a bias-controlled multiplex PCR, was used to amplify TCRbeta CDR3 regions from genomic DNA. Per the source publication's procedure: Nucleated cell counts per sample were estimated from amplification of reference gene primers within the assay. To quantify the absolute abundance of each unique TCRbeta CDR3 rearrangement, sequence reads were collapsed and filtered. Productive Simpson clonality was computed per sample as the square root of Simpson's diversity index over productive rearrangements. Not all clones reach the TCRdb copy of this immuneACCESS table, which keeps in-frame sequences only. Checked studies attribute under half of the gap to unresolved V genes and leave the rest unexplained. The V and J calls and the clone size are those of that table, but D and trimming were determined from the DNA. A total of tens of thousands of clones appear in this sample, less than 90% of them only once. Roughly 5.7% of the sample belongs to the ten largest clones.

Beyond this particular receptor, the publication reports: The amount of clinical and demographic metadata varied by source and participant and was provided uncurated.

The origin of this receptor is a human donor in a cohort sampled during active COVID-19. The sample taken for sequencing was peripheral blood.

Read as DNA, the sequence is TGTGCCACCTCTCGGGACAGGGGCGGAAACACCATATATTTT. Its protein is CATSRDRGGNTIYF. Here the chain combines TRBV19 and TRBJ1-3; TRBD1 agrees with 10 junctional bases. The CDR3 starts with the cysteine, ends with the phenylalanine, and has 14 residues. Solely the CDR3 DNA is kept, with 42 bases framed from the first base. As encoded in the germline V gene (reference sequence), CDR1 is LNHDA while CDR2 is SQIVND. V and J are trimmed by 10 bases and 4 bases, and the gene matches miss 7 bases of the junction.